This T cell receptor (beta chain) is drawn from a study of T cell repertoires in cytomegalovirus infection. Study at large: Recently identified HLA-C-restricted CMV epitopes were among the peptides used. TCR beta signatures that were public indicated CMV infection and matching HLA type.

MiXCR, applied by TCRdb to the reads, yields one record per CDR3 protein. The profile shows approximately 71,000 distinct CDR3 sequences, about 20% of them singletons. The table lists this clonotype with many counts. Its antigen is undetermined. Study results and caveats: HLA-C-restricted TCR beta clonotypes specific for CMV led the ex vivo response. CMV carriers having the relevant HLA were flagged by cumulative public TCR beta family frequency.

Trimming cost V 3 bases and J 2 bases; bases outside gene matches: 1. The CDR3 loop spans 13 amino acids. This specimen consisted of CD8+ T cells from cultured PBMCs, obtained from culture after CMV antigen stimulation. The rearrangement uses TRBV12-3 or TRBV12-4 and TRBJ2-7; TRBD1 matches at 7 bases. The sequence derives from a human donor in good health (CMV status not recorded). Some clones in this sample may be carry-over from other donors' samples. CDR3 nucleotide sequence: TGTGCCAGCAGTTTTGGACAGGCCTACGAGCAGTACTTC. Translating gives CASSFGQAYEQYF.